This T cell receptor beta chain was retrieved from a study of cytomegalovirus exposure and HLA in healthy donors (dated by TCRdb to 2015 to 2018). About the study as a whole: An earlier analysis of roughly 610 of the donors reported over 250 Gb of sequence data and 117 million unique TCR beta sequences obtained from 180 million or so T cells. An early release covering 550 to 700 HLA-typed donors comprised approximately 290 gigabases of sequencing data and approximately 80 million unique TCR sequences. Of the approximately 400 genotyped donors, roughly 80% were placed in the genetic ancestry cluster associated with self-reported Caucasian donors. The study aimed to test whether cataloging public T cell receptors could reveal signatures of past pathogen exposure. The T cell repertoires of 670 or so subjects were profiled by immunosequencing and related to cytomegalovirus serostatus. Along with the approximately 670-subject first cohort, a separate validation cohort of over 90 different subjects was used. To predict cytomegalovirus infection status, the study brought together high-throughput TCR immunosequencing, statistical association of individual TCRs with disease status, and machine learning. A later analysis re-analyzed previously published TCR beta repertoires from several hundred donors and added high-resolution HLA genotyping to study TCR occurrence patterns. Rather than using new phenotypic data, the later analysis identified candidate immune exposures from TCR beta sequences and from how often those sequences occurred across donors. In an earlier analysis of 587 of the donors, high-throughput TCR beta sequencing was used to judge whether each TCR beta V gene segment behaved as functional or pseudogenic. Donor age, sex, ethnicity and CMV serostatus were compiled together with the repertoire data. A later genetic analysis used genome-wide SNP genotypes for about 65% of the roughly 700 donors, treating that subset as a discovery cohort. Every repertoire in the discovery cohort had been generated on one and the same sequencing platform. Both class I and class II loci were covered by HLA typing, at four-digit resolution. Typing coverage differed by locus: A, B, C, DRB1 and DQB1 were typed in about 629-630 donors, DQA1 in 500 to 550, DPA1 in nearly 610, and DPB1 in 400 to 490. A handful of DR-DQ haplotypes were handled as single units for association and clustering because linkage in the cohort was strong. On average, 235,054 unique TCR beta nucleotide sequences were sequenced per donor among fewer than 500 genotyped donors of the cohort, with roughly 19% of those sequences being non-productive. What the authors observed across the whole study: Most CMV-associated TCR beta chains appeared to be HLA-restricted in a later analysis, and the HLA associations seemed to be driven largely by CMV exposure. The sequencing pipeline was judged likely to have produced a cluster of highly shared sequence variants as a technical artifact. The study listed 164 TCR beta chains as associated with cytomegalovirus. Correlated functional status among segregating V segments might be attributable to linkage disequilibrium, but an unknown experimental factor could not be ruled out. An association between a missense DCLRE1C variant and V-gene and J-gene trimming of TCR beta chains was found in a later genetic analysis and replicated in an independent cohort. The 87-base-pair reads could not distinguish some IMGT-functional V segments, including TRBV6-2 and TRBV6-3, so those segments were excluded. The classifier was reported to diagnose cytomegalovirus status with high specificity and sensitivity in both the original cohort and the validation cohort. A further reported finding was that TCR beta sequences accurately predicted the HLA-A and HLA-B alleles for most subjects in the first cohort. A later analysis reported that several top co-occurrence clusters appeared linked to parvovirus B19, influenza, CMV and Epstein-Barr virus. Strong co-occurrence of HLA alleles, especially DR and DQ, made assigning TCR associations to individual alleles difficult. In a later analysis, the rate of TCR association differed among HLA loci, with DRB1 alleles having the most associated TCRs and HLA-C alleles having the fewest. Most TCR sequences were observed very rarely across donors, whereas some public TCRs were present in many individuals. At a false discovery rate of 0.05, a later analysis linked 16,951 TCR beta sequences to specific HLA alleles. Only TCR beta chains were sequenced in this cohort, and the absence of alpha or paired-chain data limited detectable features. The only immune exposure information available for the cohort was CMV serostatus. Because some donors lacked HLA typing at each locus, the association tests relied only on the typed subset. Three of the identified cytomegalovirus-associated TCR beta chains were confirmed in vitro to be specific for cytomegalovirus antigens. The authors suggested that the approach could potentially be extended to other disease states and immunological phenotypes. In a later analysis, HLA-associated TCR beta chains showed more clonal expansion and lower generation probabilities than non-associated chains that were equally common. According to a later genetic analysis, donors in an Asian-associated ancestry cluster had fewer N-insertions in productive TCRs than the approximately 630-donor mean. The earlier analysis of 587 of the donors excluded around 17 rarely observed V segments, including chromosome 9 orphons, because counts were too low. An earlier analysis of approximately 590 of the donors showed that most TCR beta V segments appeared in productive rearrangements either about 90% or about 30% of the time, which broadly matched IMGT annotations. Presence/absence analyses assumed roughly uniform sequencing depth across donors, an assumption that may not hold.

The cohort was made up of roughly 670 healthy bone marrow donors. All cohort members were sampled while nominally healthy, although unrecorded immune exposures were likely present. The donor was CMV seropositive and belonged to the group of 250 to 300 seropositive cohort members. Each donor provided a peripheral blood sample, and peripheral blood mononuclear cells were used for TCR beta sequencing. Genomic DNA was extracted from the blood cell samples with the Qiagen DNeasy Blood Extraction Kit. Spanning cysteine to phenylalanine, the CDR3 consists of 14 amino acids. Only the CDR3 part of the read is kept: 42 bases, read in frame from the first base. V loses 2 bases at its end and J loses 4 bases; junction bases beyond the gene matches: 5. The germline V gene (reference sequence) gives CDR1 as SGHNT and CDR2 as YYREEE. The library was obtained by the immunoSEQ multiplex PCR assay. For the multiplex PCR, a mixture combining 60 forward primers for TCR Vbeta segments and 13 reverse primers for TCR Jbeta segments was used. The CDR3 region of rearranged TCR beta genes was amplified from genomic DNA with a multiplex PCR assay. The amplified TCR beta libraries were sequenced on the Illumina HiSeq System as 87-base-pair reads. In the authors' own workflow: A later analysis tallied 75 million to 95 million unique TCR beta chains across the 666 repertoires, and around 12 million of those chains were shared by two or more donors. Raw reads were error-corrected and collapsed into unique sequences by a nearest-neighbor algorithm in which closely related sequences were merged to remove PCR and sequencing errors. Alignment of CDR3 sequences to IMGT reference sequences was used to assign V, D and J gene segments. For a sequence to be retained, at least a six-nucleotide match to both a V gene segment and a J gene segment was required. A rearrangement counted as productive if the CDR3 had no stop codons and remained in frame with V and J, and every other rearrangement counted as non-productive. CDR3 was defined according to IMGT convention as the region running from the second conserved V-encoded cysteine to the conserved J-encoded phenylalanine. The earlier analysis of 500 to 600 of the donors excluded sequences that lacked an unambiguous match to a single V gene segment. An earlier analysis of 587 of the donors classified V segments as functional when productive rearrangements were above 56.7% and as segregating when the standard deviation between donors was above 5%. A statistical classification framework was built for diagnosing cytomegalovirus status from the catalog of TCR beta chain sequences. V and J gene assignment, in a later analysis, came from comparing TCR nucleotide sequences with IMGT/GENE-DB human TR gene sequences. The TCRdist pipeline was used in a later analysis to assign CDR3 sequences and most-parsimonious VDJ recombination scenarios. A later analysis defined each TCR beta chain by its CDR3 amino acid sequence plus V-gene family, and excluded reads lacking a unique V-gene family. As a way to deal with suspected cross-contamination and a sequencing artifact, a later analysis dropped under 600 nucleotide sequences that were highly shared and had low generation probability. A later analysis calculated a clonal expansion index for each public chain from normalized within-repertoire ranks of inferred template counts. In a later analysis, generation probabilities were computed using a VDJ recombination model fitted to out-of-frame rearrangements, and the results were checked against IGoR. A later analysis scored TCR-TCR, TCR-HLA and TCR-CMV co-occurrence with hypergeometric tests, applying a repertoire-size bias correction to TCR pairs. A later analysis estimated false discovery rates by permuting HLA or CMV assignments 20 times. In a later analysis, co-occurring TCRs were grouped using DBSCAN, and TCRdist sequence similarity was added for clustering within HLA-allele-positive subsets. Repertoires with fewer than 30,000 or more than 120,000 public chains, plus five repertoires with anomalous nucleotide sharing, were excluded from co-occurrence clustering. TCRdb's version of the immuneACCESS table is confined to in-frame rearrangements and falls short of the full clone set. An unresolved V gene accounts for under half of the shortfall where checked; the remainder is of unknown origin. The D gene and trimming were derived from the DNA, and the V and J assignments and clone size from that table. Across this sample there are around 200,000 clones, with 75% to 90% seen only once. About 2.6% of the sample comes from the top ten.

A remark on this clone: Its specific antigen is unknown. Base qualities are not provided; no much larger clone lies one nucleotide away.

The sequencing input was PBMCs. Here the chain combines TRBV5-4 and TRBJ2-7, with 8 central nucleotides matching TRBD1. The TCR was taken from a woman aged 45-65 years in good health and CMV-seropositive. The CDR3 reads CASSLGQGAYEQYF. The nucleotides are TGTGCCAGCAGCTTAGGACAGGGAGCGTACGAGCAGTACTTC.